This T cell receptor beta chain was identified in a study of T cell responses to AZD1222 COVID-19 vaccine. Background on the study: Pooling covered second doses at about 4 or about 12 weeks.

Germline V lookup: CDR1 MGHRA, CDR2 YSYEKL. The CDR3 contains 15 residues. Trimming removed 1 base at V and 5 bases at J, with 14 bases between. This clone was seen once. The target antigen is unknown. Study observations and caveats: The peak T cell response came first, and repertoires were sampled only after it. Of the AZD1222 recipients, only six were seropositive at baseline. Close to half of spike-specific TCRs reportedly recognize unmutated variant regions.

Here immunoSEQ multiplex PCR was the method, and the copy in TCRdb shows in-frame clones only, minus some. The data contain 100,000 to 150,000 clones, approximately 86% of them singletons. The rearrangement joins TRBV4-1 to TRBJ1-2; possible D gene TRBD1, 6 bases. This sample comprised peripheral blood, obtained on day 0 of AZD1222 vaccination. This clonotype was sampled from an adult in good health. The CDR3 spells CASSQAGQSYYGYTF. In DNA, the CDR3 is TGCGCCAGCAGCCAAGCCGGACAGTCCTATTATGGCTACACCTTC.